Here is one T cell receptor beta chain with its context. Its antigen remains unknown. PCR used 60 Vbeta primers and 13 Jbeta primers. Sequencing was performed with immunoSEQ multiplex PCR; in TCRdb, only in-frame clones are kept and a portion is missing. The sample contains about 160,000 clones, about 81% of which appear only once. This CDR3 has 13 amino acids. After removal of 1 base from V and 5 bases from J, the junction contained 4 bases not matched to a gene. Germline CDR1 and CDR2: GTSNPN and SVGIG (reference sequence). The data derive from a study of cytomegalovirus exposure and HLA in healthy donors. Overall study findings and caveats: What a later analysis showed was that several of the most significant clusters appeared linked to common viral pathogens. In a later analysis, a missense DCLRE1C variant was linked to TCR beta V- and J-gene trimming.

The sequenced material came from PBMCs. The TCR originated in a girl aged 2-9 years in good health and CMV-seropositive. The chain joins TRBV30 to TRBJ1-1, with 7 bases identical to TRBD1. Written as DNA, the CDR3 is TGTGCCTGGAGTGGGGGACAGCCGACTGAAGCTTTCTTT. Encoded protein: CAWSGGQPTEAFF.